These T cell receptor beta chains were read from a single sample in a study of T cell responses to AZD1222 COVID-19 vaccine. Clones were read by immunoSEQ multiplex PCR, and TCRdb kept only the in-frame ones, dropping some. The sample contains 120,000 or so clones, roughly four fifths of which appear only once. The sample in question was peripheral blood, obtained on day 0 of AZD1222 vaccination. The origin of the receptors is an adult in good health. CDR3s include the opening cysteine and the closing phenylalanine or tryptophan. The D gene is left open where the match is weak. For some rows the clone size is stated as once, few or many, or as a class when expanded; others skip it.

V: TRBV10-1; D: NA; J: TRBJ1-1; size: NA; DNA: TGCGCCAGCAGTGGTCAACGAATGAACACTGAAGCTTTCTTT; CDR3: CASSGQRMNTEAFF
V: TRBV21-1; D: NA; J: TRBJ2-6; size: NA; DNA: TGTGCCAGCAGCTCCAGAGCGGGGCCTGGGGCCAACGTCCTGACTTTC; CDR3: CASSSRAGPGANVLTF
V: TRBV28; D: TRBD2; J: TRBJ2-5; size: NA; DNA: TGTGCCAGCAGGGCGGGGGATTCAAGAGGGGAGACCCAGTACTTC; CDR3: CASRAGDSRGETQYF
V: TRBV7-2; D: NA; J: TRBJ1-6; size: NA; DNA: TGTGCCAGCAGCTCAGTAGGCCGAAATTCACCCCTCCACTTT; CDR3: CASSSVGRNSPLHF
V: TRBV29-1; D: NA; J: TRBJ2-2; size: NA; DNA: TGCAGCGTAGCTTGGACAGCGAACACCGGGGAGCTGTTTTTT; CDR3: CSVAWTANTGELFF
V: TRBV7-2; D: TRBD2; J: TRBJ2-5; size: NA; DNA: TGTGCCAGCAGCTTAGCTAGCGGGATAGAGACCCAGTACTTC; CDR3: CASSLASGIETQYF
V: TRBV27; D: NA; J: TRBJ1-3; size: NA; DNA: TGTGCCAGCAGATCGCCAGGAAACACCATATATTTT; CDR3: CASRSPGNTIYF
V: TRBV15; D: TRBD1; J: TRBJ2-5; size: NA; DNA: TGTGCCACCAGCAGAAATCAGGGGGCTCAAGAGACCCAGTACTTC; CDR3: CATSRNQGAQETQYF
V: TRBV2; D: NA; J: TRBJ1-5; size: once; DNA: TGTGCCAGCAGTGGGAGCAATCAGCCCCAGCATTTT; CDR3: CASSGSNQPQHF
V: TRBV21-1; D: NA; J: TRBJ2-7; size: NA; DNA: TGTGCCAGCAGCAAAGCAGACAGGGGGATGCTCGAGCAGTACTTC; CDR3: CASSKADRGMLEQYF
V: TRBV5-1; D: TRBD2; J: TRBJ2-5; size: NA; DNA: TGCGCCAGCAGACGGGGACTAGCTGAAGAGACCCAGTACTTC; CDR3: CASRRGLAEETQYF
V: TRBV7-9; D: TRBD2; J: TRBJ2-1; size: NA; DNA: TGTGCCAGCAGCCAGGGGAGCGGCGGGGGGGCCGACAATGAGCAGTTCTTC; CDR3: CASSQGSGGGADNEQFF
V: TRBV7-7; D: NA; J: TRBJ2-7; size: NA; DNA: TGTGCTAGCAGCTTCCGGGTTCTGAAGGGGTACGAGCAGTACTTC; CDR3: CASSFRVLKGYEQYF
V: TRBV7-2; D: NA; J: TRBJ2-7; size: NA; DNA: TGTGCCAGCAGCTTCGACCGTTCCTACGAGCAGTACTTC; CDR3: CASSFDRSYEQYF
V: TRBV6-2/TRBV6-3; D: NA; J: TRBJ1-5; size: NA; DNA: TGTGCCAGCAGTTACGACGGGACAAACAATCAGCCCCAGCATTTT; CDR3: CASSYDGTNNQPQHF
V: TRBV27; D: NA; J: TRBJ2-7; size: NA; DNA: TGTGCCAGCACCAGAGGAGGGGGAAACTACGAGCAGTACTTC; CDR3: CASTRGGGNYEQYF
V: TRBV5-5; D: NA; J: TRBJ1-2; size: once; DNA: TGTGCCAGCAGCTTGGGCCAGCAGCGGAGATATGGCTACACCTTC; CDR3: CASSLGQQRRYGYTF